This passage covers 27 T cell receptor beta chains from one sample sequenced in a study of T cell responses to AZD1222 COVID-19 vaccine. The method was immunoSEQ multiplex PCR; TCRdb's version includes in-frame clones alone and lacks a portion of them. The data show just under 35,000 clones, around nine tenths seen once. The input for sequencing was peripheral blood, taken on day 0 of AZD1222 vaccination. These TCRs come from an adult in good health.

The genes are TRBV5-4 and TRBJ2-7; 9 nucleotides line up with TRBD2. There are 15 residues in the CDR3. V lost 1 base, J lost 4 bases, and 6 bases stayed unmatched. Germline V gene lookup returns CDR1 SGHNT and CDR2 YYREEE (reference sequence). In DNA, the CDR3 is TGTGCCAGCAGCTTGTGGCTAGCGGGGCCTTACGAGCAGTACTTC. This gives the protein CASSLWLAGPYEQYF.

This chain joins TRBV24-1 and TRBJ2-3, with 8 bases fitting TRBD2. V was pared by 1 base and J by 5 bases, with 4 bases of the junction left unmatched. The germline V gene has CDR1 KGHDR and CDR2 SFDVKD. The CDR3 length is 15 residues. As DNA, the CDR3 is TGTGCCACCAGTGATTTTACGGGAGGGGGAGATACGCAGTATTTT. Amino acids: CATSDFTGGGDTQYF.

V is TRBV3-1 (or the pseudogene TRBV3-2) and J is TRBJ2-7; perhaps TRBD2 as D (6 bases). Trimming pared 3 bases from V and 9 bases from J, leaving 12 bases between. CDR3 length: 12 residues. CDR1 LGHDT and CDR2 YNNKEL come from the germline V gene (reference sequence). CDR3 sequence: CASSQGGAGQYF. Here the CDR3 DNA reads TGTGCCAGCAGCCAGGGCGGGGCTGGGCAGTACTTC.

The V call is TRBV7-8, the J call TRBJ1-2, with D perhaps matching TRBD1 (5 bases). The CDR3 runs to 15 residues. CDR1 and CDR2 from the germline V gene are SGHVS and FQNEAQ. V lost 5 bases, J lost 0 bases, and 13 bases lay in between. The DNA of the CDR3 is TGTGCCAGCAGCCCGACAGCTCCTGCTAACTATGGCTACACCTTC. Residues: CASSPTAPANYGYTF.

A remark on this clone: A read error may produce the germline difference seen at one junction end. The CDR3 coding sequence is TGTGCCAGCAGCCAATCGGGGTTTCACCCAGACTTT. Its protein is CASSQSGFHPDF. This chain joins TRBV16 and TRBJ1-1; D is undetermined. CDR3 size: 12 residues. CDR1 and CDR2 (germline): KGHSY, FQNENV.

CDR3 residues: CASSPLGSGSSYEQYF. Here the CDR3 DNA reads TGTGCCAGCTCACCCTTAGGGTCGGGGAGCTCCTACGAGCAGTACTTC. The chain carries TRBV18 and TRBJ2-7; tentative D call: TRBD2 (5 bases). V gave up 3 bases and J gave up 0 bases, with 15 bases separating them. CDR3 size: 16 residues. Germline CDR1 and CDR2: KGHSH and LQKENI. Full variable domain (rest looked up from reference TRBV18 and TRBJ2-7): NAGVMQNPRHLVRRRGQEARLRCSPMKGHSHVYWYRQLPEEGLKFMVYLQKENIIDESGMPKERFSAEFPKEGPSILRIQQVVRGDSAAYFCASSPLGSGSSYEQYFGPGTRLTVT.

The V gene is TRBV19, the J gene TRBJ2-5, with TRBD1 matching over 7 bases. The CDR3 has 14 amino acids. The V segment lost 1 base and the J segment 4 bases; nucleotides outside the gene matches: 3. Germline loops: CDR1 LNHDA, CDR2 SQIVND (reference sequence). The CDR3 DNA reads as TGTGCCAGTAGTATAGCCGGGGACAGAGAGACCCAGTACTTC. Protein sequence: CASSIAGDRETQYF.

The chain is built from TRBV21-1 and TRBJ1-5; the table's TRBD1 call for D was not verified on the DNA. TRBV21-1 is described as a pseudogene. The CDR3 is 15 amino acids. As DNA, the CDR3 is TGTGCCAGCAGCTTCCCCCGGGACAGGGAGAAGCCCCAGCATTTT. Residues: CASSFPRDREKPQHF.

The CDR3 protein is CASSTNTGLVGNNEQFF. DNA of the CDR3: TGTGCCAGCAGTACAAATACCGGACTAGTAGGGAACAATGAGCAGTTCTTC. The chain is built from TRBV27 and TRBJ2-1; 7 positions agree with TRBD2. V shed 5 bases, J shed 5 bases, and the junction held 15 bases outside the gene matches. CDR3 length equals 17 residues. Germline V gives CDR1 MNHEY, CDR2 SMNVEV (reference sequence).

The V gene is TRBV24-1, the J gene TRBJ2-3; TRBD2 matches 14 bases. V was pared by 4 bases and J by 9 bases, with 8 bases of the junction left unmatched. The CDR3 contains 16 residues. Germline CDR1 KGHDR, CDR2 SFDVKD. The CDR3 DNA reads TGTGCCACCAGTGACTCCGGGACTAGCGGGAGAAGGACGCAGTATTTT. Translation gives CATSDSGTSGRRTQYF.

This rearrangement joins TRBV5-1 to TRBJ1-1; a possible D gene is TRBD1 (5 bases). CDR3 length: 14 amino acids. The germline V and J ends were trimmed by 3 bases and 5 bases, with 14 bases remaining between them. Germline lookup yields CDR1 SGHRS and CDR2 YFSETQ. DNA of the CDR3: TGCGCCAGCAGCTCGGGGCAGTCCGGGACTGAAGCTTTCTTT. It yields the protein CASSSGQSGTEAFF.

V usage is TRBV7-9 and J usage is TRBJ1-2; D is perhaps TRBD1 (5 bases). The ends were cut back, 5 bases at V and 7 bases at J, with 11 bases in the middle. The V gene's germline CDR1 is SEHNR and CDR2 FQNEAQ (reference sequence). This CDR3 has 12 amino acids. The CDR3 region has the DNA TGTGCCAGCAGCCTGGGACTGGCTGGCTACACCTTC. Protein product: CASSLGLAGYTF.

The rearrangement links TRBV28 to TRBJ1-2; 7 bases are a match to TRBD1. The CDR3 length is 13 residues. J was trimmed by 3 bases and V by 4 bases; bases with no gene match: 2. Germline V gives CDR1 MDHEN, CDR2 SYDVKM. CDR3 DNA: TGTGCCAGCAGTTCCGGGACAGACTATGGCTACACCTTC. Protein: CASSSGTDYGYTF.

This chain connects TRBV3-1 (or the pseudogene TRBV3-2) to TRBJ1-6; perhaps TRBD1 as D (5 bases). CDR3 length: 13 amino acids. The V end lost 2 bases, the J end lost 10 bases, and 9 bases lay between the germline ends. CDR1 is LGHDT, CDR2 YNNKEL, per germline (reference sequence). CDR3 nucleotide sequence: TGTGCCAGCAGCCAAATAAGGGGATCACCCCTCCACTTT. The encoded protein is CASSQIRGSPLHF.

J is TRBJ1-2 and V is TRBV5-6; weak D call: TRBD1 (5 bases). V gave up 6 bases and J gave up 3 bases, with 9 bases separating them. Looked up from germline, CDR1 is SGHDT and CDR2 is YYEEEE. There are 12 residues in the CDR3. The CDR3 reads CASNQGDYGYTF. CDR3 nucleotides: TGTGCCAGCAATCAGGGTGACTATGGCTACACCTTC.

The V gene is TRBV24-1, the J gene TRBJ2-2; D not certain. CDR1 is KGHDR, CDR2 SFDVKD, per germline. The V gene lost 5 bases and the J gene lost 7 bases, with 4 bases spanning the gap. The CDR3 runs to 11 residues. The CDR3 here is CATSAYGELFF. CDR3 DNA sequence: TGTGCCACCAGTGCTTACGGGGAGCTGTTTTTT.

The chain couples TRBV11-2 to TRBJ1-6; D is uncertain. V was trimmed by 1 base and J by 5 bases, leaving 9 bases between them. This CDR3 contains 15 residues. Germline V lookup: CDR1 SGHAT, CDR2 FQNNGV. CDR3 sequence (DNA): TGTGCCAGCAGCTTAGTGGCCGGGCATAATTCACCCCTCCACTTT. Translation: CASSLVAGHNSPLHF. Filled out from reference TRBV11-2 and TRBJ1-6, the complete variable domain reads EAGVAQSPRYKIIEKRQSVAFWCNPISGHATLYWYQQILGQGPKLLIQFQNNGVVDDSQLPKDRFSAERLKGVDSTLKIQPAKLEDSAVYLCASSLVAGHNSPLHFGNGTRLTVT.

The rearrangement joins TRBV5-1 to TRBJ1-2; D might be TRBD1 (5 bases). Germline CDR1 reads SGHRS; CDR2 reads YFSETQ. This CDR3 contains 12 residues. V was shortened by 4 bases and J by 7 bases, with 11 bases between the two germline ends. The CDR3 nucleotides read TGCGCCAGCAGCGTAGGGGAGGTTGGCTACACCTTC. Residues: CASSVGEVGYTF.

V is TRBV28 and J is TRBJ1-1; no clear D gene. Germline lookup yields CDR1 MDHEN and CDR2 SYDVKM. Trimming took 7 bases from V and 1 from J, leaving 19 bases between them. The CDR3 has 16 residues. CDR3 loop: CASIGSVATSNTEAFF. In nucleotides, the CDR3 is TGTGCCAGCATCGGATCCGTAGCCACCTCGAACACTGAAGCTTTCTTT.

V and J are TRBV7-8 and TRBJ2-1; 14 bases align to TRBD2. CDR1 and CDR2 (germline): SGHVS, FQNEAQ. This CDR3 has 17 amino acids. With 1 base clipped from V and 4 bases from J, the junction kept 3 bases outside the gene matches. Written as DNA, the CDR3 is TGTGCCAGCAGCTTAGTGGGACTAGCGGGGGTATACAATGAGCAGTTCTTC. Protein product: CASSLVGLAGVYNEQFF.

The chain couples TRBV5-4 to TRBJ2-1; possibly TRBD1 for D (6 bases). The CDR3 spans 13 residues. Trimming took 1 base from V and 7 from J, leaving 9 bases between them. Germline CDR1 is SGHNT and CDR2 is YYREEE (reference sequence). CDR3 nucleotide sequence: TGTGCCAGCAGCTTGACAGGGAGAAATGAGCAGTTCTTC. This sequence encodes CASSLTGRNEQFF. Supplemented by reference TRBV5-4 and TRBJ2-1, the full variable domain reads ETGVTQSPTHLIKTRGQQVTLRCSSQSGHNTVSWYQQALGQGPQFIFQYYREEENGRGNFPPRFSGLQFPNYSSELNVNALELDDSALYLCASSLTGRNEQFFGPGTRLTVL.

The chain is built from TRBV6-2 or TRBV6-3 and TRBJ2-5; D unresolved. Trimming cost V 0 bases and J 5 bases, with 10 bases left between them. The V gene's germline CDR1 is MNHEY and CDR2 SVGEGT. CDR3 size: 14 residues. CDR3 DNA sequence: TGTGCCAGCAGTTACTCGGGAACCGTGGAGACCCAGTACTTC. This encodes CASSYSGTVETQYF.

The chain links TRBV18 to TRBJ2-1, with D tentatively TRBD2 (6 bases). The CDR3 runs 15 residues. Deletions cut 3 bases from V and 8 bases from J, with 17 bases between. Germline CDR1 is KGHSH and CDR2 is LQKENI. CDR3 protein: CASSPQGQGGYEQFF. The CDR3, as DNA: TGTGCCAGCTCACCCCAAGGCCAGGGAGGATATGAGCAGTTCTTC.

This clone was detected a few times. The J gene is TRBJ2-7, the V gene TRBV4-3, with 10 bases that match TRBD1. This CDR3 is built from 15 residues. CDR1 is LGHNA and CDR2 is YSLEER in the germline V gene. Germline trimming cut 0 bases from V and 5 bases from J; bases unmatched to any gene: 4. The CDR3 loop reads CASSQERTGGHEQYF. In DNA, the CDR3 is TGCGCCAGCAGCCAAGAAAGGACAGGGGGACACGAGCAGTACTTC.

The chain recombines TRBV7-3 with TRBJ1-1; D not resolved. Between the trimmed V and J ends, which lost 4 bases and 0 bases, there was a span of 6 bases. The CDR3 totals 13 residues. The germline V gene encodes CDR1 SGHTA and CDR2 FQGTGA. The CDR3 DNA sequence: TGTGCCAGCAGCTCGGGTGTGAACACTGAAGCTTTCTTT. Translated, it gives CASSSGVNTEAFF.

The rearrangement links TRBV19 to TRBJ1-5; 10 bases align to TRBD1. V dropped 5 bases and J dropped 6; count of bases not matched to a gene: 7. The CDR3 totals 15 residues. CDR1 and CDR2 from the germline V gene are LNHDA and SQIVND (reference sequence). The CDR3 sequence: CASSSGTGVGQPQHF. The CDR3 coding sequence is TGTGCCAGTAGTTCGGGGACAGGGGTCGGTCAGCCCCAGCATTTT.

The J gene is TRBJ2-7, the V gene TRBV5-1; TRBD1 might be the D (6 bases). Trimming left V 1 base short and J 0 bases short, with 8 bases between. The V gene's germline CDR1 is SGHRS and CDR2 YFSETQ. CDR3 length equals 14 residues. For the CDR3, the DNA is TGCGCCAGCAGCTTGTCACAGGGCTCCTACGAGCAGTACTTC. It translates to CASSLSQGSYEQYF.